This T cell receptor beta chain is from a study of T-cell reconstitution after alpha-beta-depleted transplantation in children. Study-wide findings and caveats: Roughly two months post-transplant, alpha-beta T cells reportedly originated from several hundred graft clones that had expanded. Once a year had passed after transplant, T-cell counts and diversity came mostly from newly produced T cells. The study traced high day-60 TCRbeta diversity in some patients to surviving recipient T cells and thymic progenitors.

During its preparation, the TCRbeta library received unique molecular identifiers. TCRdb re-derived calls from the PCR reads in MiXCR, one entry per CDR3 protein. The table has 210,000 or so distinct CDR3 sequences, 11% seen once. This clonotype was seen ten or more times. Its cognate antigen is unknown. The input for sequencing was PBMCs, taken before TCRalphabeta/CD19-depleted stem cell transplant. This receptor was obtained from a child less than two years old with acute myeloid leukemia, due to receive a stem cell transplant.

The CDR3 sequence: CAWSVEWDEQFF. The CDR3 nucleotides are TGTGCCTGGAGTGTAGAGTGGGATGAGCAGTTCTTC. The chain carries TRBV30 and TRBJ2-1; D uncertain. The length of the CDR3 is 12 residues. Looked up from germline, CDR1 is GTSNPN and CDR2 is SVGIG (reference sequence). V lost 0 bases and J 8 bases, leaving 8 bases between the germline ends.